One and the same sample provided the 31 T cell receptor beta chains below, sequenced in a study of beta chain features in type 1 diabetes. The study's findings and limits: Shortening that was moderate but significant affected the TCRB CDR3s of Type 1 diabetes patients in all four CD4+ subsets.

Every bit of the isolated RNA underwent reverse transcription, so sequencing read expressed TCRB transcripts. Using immunoSEQ multiplex PCR, the repertoire was profiled, and TCRdb retains in-frame clones only, with some absent. The sample holds 350,000 to 450,000 clones, around 12% seen once. Their cognate antigens are unknown. The source material was naive CD4+ T cells from blood. These receptors all come from a woman between 18 and 30 years old with type 1 diabetes.

The chain couples TRBV2 to TRBJ2-3; tentative D call: TRBD1 (5 bases). This CDR3 spans 10 amino acids. V shed 9 bases and J shed 5 bases, with 6 bases lying between them. CDR1 is SNHLY and CDR2 is FYNNEI in the germline V gene. CDR3 in amino acids: CARQGDTQYF. CDR3 coding DNA: TGTGCCAGGCAGGGAGATACGCAGTATTTT.

This clone occurred a few times. The V gene is TRBV5-1, the J gene TRBJ2-3; 7 bases are a match to TRBD1. The CDR3 totals 15 residues. Unmatched junction bases numbered 9, after V lost 4 bases and J lost 4 bases. Germline V gene data show CDR1 as SGHRS and CDR2 as YFSETQ. CDR3 sequence reads: CASSPRQGGPDTQYF. The CDR3 nucleotides read TGCGCCAGCAGCCCCAGACAGGGTGGACCAGATACGCAGTATTTT.

The CDR3 spells CASSEGGGASYEQYF. CDR3 sequence (DNA): TGTGCCAGCAGTGAAGGGGGGGGAGCTTCCTACGAGCAGTACTTC. The J gene is TRBJ2-7, the V gene TRBV25-1, with 7 positions matching TRBD2. This CDR3 contains 15 residues. Germline V gene data show CDR1 as MGHDK and CDR2 as SYGVNS. The junction had 5 bases not matched to a gene; V was cut back by 2 bases and J by 1 base.

This clone has just a few counts. The rearrangement uses TRBV6-6 and TRBJ2-5; 8 bases align to TRBD2. CDR1 and CDR2 (germline): MNHNY, SVGAGI (reference sequence). This CDR3 is 16 amino acids long. Losses at the gene ends were 6 bases for V and 2 bases for J; bases not matched to a gene: 11. CDR3 in DNA: TGTGCCAGCAGCCTGGCGGTCGGCGGGGGGCAAGAGACCCAGTACTTC. Translated, it gives CASSLAVGGGQETQYF.

The V and J genes are TRBV28 and TRBJ2-7; 7 nucleotides align to TRBD1. There are 11 residues in the CDR3. The germline V gene encodes CDR1 MDHEN and CDR2 SYDVKM. Unmatched junction bases numbered 3, after V lost 10 bases and J lost 3 bases. The CDR3 nucleotides are TGTGCCACCAACAGGGGCTACGAGCAGTACTTC. Its protein is CATNRGYEQYF.

The chain joins TRBV18 to TRBJ1-2; D possibly corresponds to TRBD1 (5 bases). Trimming took 2 bases from V and 2 from J, leaving 9 bases between them. CDR1 is KGHSH, CDR2 LQKENI, per germline. The CDR3 contains 14 residues. The CDR3 here is CASSPTAGNYGYTF. CDR3 bases: TGTGCCAGCTCACCAACGGCAGGGAACTATGGCTACACCTTC.

This clone appeared a few times. This CDR3 reads CASSRGQSREYGYTF. Written as DNA, the CDR3 is TGTGCCAGCAGCCGAGGGCAAAGCCGCGAATATGGCTACACCTTC. The gene calls are TRBV9 and TRBJ1-2; D not resolved. CDR1 SGDLS and CDR2 YYNGEE come from the germline V gene. Deletions cut 4 bases from V and 5 bases from J, with 18 bases between. This CDR3 is 15 amino acids long.

V and J are TRBV5-4 and TRBJ2-7, with 7 bases that match TRBD1. Looked up from germline, CDR1 is SGHNT and CDR2 is YYREEE (reference sequence). The CDR3 sequence is 13 residues long. Unmatched junction bases numbered 2, after V lost 2 bases and J lost 3 bases. This CDR3 is CASSFTGVYEQYF. As DNA, the CDR3 is TGTGCCAGCAGCTTCACAGGGGTCTACGAGCAGTACTTC.

This clone was found a few times. V is TRBV5-1 and J is TRBJ2-3; TRBD2 agrees at 7 bases. The CDR3 is 14 amino acids. The V and J ends lost 5 bases and 3 bases, in that order; junction bases with no gene match: 6. CDR1 and CDR2 from the germline V gene are SGHRS and YFSETQ. The chain's CDR3 is CASRASGLTDTQYF. CDR3 DNA: TGCGCCAGCAGGGCTAGCGGACTTACAGATACGCAGTATTTT.

This clone is a singleton in its sample. This chain joins TRBV11-3 and TRBJ2-4; possibly TRBD1 for D (6 bases). Germline lookup yields CDR1 SGHNT and CDR2 YENEEA. With 1 base removed from V and 4 bases from J, the gap between germline ends came to 11 bases. The length of the CDR3 is 15 residues. The CDR3 sequence is CASSLGRDTKNIQYF. In DNA, the CDR3 is TGTGCCAGCAGCTTAGGCCGGGACACTAAAAACATTCAGTACTTC.

The rearrangement uses TRBV7-9 and TRBJ1-5, with D possibly TRBD1 on 5 matching bases. The CDR3 runs to 15 residues. Trimming cost V 5 bases and J 1 base, with 12 bases left between them. From germline, CDR1 is SEHNR and CDR2 FQNEAQ (reference sequence). This CDR3 reads CASSRGPGSNQPQHF. The CDR3 DNA sequence: TGTGCCAGCAGCCGCGGCCCAGGGAGCAATCAGCCCCAGCATTTT.

The sample holds a few counts of this clone. J is TRBJ2-3 and V is TRBV7-2; TRBD2 agrees at 13 bases. The CDR3 loop spans 16 amino acids. CDR1 SGHTA and CDR2 FQGNSA come from the germline V gene. Germline trimming cut 5 bases from V and 6 bases from J; bases unmatched to any gene: 8. In nucleotides, the CDR3 is TGTGCCAGCAGCCGTGGACTAGCGGGAGCCGGGGATACGCAGTATTTT. Translating it yields CASSRGLAGAGDTQYF.

The chain joins TRBV29-1 to TRBJ2-1; D is uncertain. Germline lookup yields CDR1 SQVTM and CDR2 ANQGSEA. With 7 bases removed from V and 4 bases from J, the gap between germline ends came to 8 bases. The CDR3 is made up of 11 amino acids. Written as DNA, the CDR3 is TGCAGCGCGGCGGAGTACAATGAGCAGTTCTTC. Its translation is CSAAEYNEQFF.

This clone turned up a few times. The V call is TRBV28, the J call TRBJ2-5; 10 nucleotides match TRBD2. The CDR3 spans 15 residues. The V segment lost 5 bases and the J segment 2 bases; nucleotides outside the gene matches: 5. In germline, CDR1 is MDHEN, CDR2 SYDVKM. The CDR3 DNA follows: TGTGCCAGCAGTACTAGCGGGGACGAGCAAGAGACCCAGTACTTC. Amino acid sequence: CASSTSGDEQETQYF.

This clone has a handful of counts. V and J are TRBV5-1 and TRBJ1-6; 7 bases align to TRBD1. The germline V gene encodes CDR1 SGHRS and CDR2 YFSETQ. With V trimmed by 4 bases and J by 8 bases, 9 bases remained unmatched. The CDR3 sequence is 15 residues long. Here the CDR3 reads CASSAIQGTYSPLHF. The DNA for the CDR3 is TGCGCCAGCAGCGCTATACAGGGGACATATTCACCCCTCCACTTT.

The chain uses TRBV7-9 and TRBJ1-1; D is perhaps TRBD1 (5 bases). Germline V gives CDR1 SEHNR, CDR2 FQNEAQ (reference sequence). This CDR3 is built from 14 residues. V dropped 2 bases and J dropped 3 bases, with 10 bases sitting between them. CDR3 DNA: TGTGCCAGCAGCTTACTGCAGGGTGACACTGAAGCTTTCTTT. This encodes CASSLLQGDTEAFF.

The rearrangement uses TRBV7-9 and TRBJ2-1, with TRBD1 matching 10 bases. CDR3 length equals 15 residues. Unmatched junction bases numbered 6, after V lost 4 bases and J lost 6 bases. Germline V CDR1 and CDR2: SEHNR, FQNEAQ (reference sequence). The CDR3 bases are TGTGCCAGCAGCTCCCATGGGACAGGGGCCAATGAGCAGTTCTTC. Protein sequence: CASSSHGTGANEQFF.

The chain carries TRBV5-1 and TRBJ2-5; D is possibly TRBD2 (6 bases). This CDR3 spans 14 amino acids. The germline V and J ends were trimmed by 4 bases and 2 bases, with 12 bases remaining between them. CDR1 SGHRS and CDR2 YFSETQ come from the germline V gene. CDR3 sequence reads: CASSTGGSQETQYF. In DNA, the CDR3 is TGCGCCAGCAGCACTGGAGGGTCGCAAGAGACCCAGTACTTC. The variable domain in full, with the rest retrieved from reference TRBV5-1 and TRBJ2-5, is KAGVTQTPRYLIKTRGQQVTLSCSPISGHRSVSWYQQTPGQGLQFLFEYFSETQRNKGNFPGRFSGRQFSNSRSEMNVSTLELGDSALYLCASSTGGSQETQYFGPGTRLLVL.

This clone was found a few times. This sequence joins TRBV9 and TRBJ2-7; the D gene is possibly TRBD2 (6 bases). This CDR3 spans 15 amino acids. Trimming pared 0 bases from V and 3 bases from J, leaving 13 bases between. Germline V gives CDR1 SGDLS, CDR2 YYNGEE. CDR3 nucleotide sequence: TGTGCCAGCAGCGTAGCGGGGGACTTTCTCTACGAGCAGTACTTC. Its translation is CASSVAGDFLYEQYF.

In this sample, this clone turned up a few times. The rearrangement joins TRBV10-2 to TRBJ2-3, with TRBD2 matching 9 bases. Germline CDR1 reads WSHSY; CDR2 reads SAAADI. The CDR3 is 14 residues long. V was pared by 3 bases and J by 3 bases, with 1 base of the junction left unmatched. CDR3 nucleotide sequence: TGCGCCAGCAGTGAAGGACTAGCGACAGATACGCAGTATTTT. The encoded protein is CASSEGLATDTQYF.

The J gene is TRBJ1-1, the V gene TRBV18; possible D gene TRBD1, 5 bases. Deletions cut 0 bases from V and 6 bases from J, with 11 bases between. This CDR3 has 14 residues. CDR1 is KGHSH, CDR2 LQKENI, per germline. The CDR3: CASSPPNRPSEAFF. The CDR3 nucleotides are TGTGCCAGCTCACCACCGAACAGGCCGTCTGAAGCTTTCTTT.

V and J are TRBV7-8 and TRBJ2-1; the match to TRBD2 covers 10 bases. Germline CDR1 SGHVS, CDR2 FQNEAQ. This CDR3 has 16 amino acids. V was clipped by 5 bases and J by 8 bases; unmatched bases: 12. CDR3 sequence (DNA): TGTGCCAGCAGCCTCCCGGCTAGCGGGGGAACGGATGAGCAGTTCTTC. Protein sequence: CASSLPASGGTDEQFF.

This clone has only a few counts. V and J are TRBV7-9 and TRBJ2-4; possibly TRBD1 for D (5 bases). CDR1 SEHNR and CDR2 FQNEAQ come from the germline V gene (reference sequence). This CDR3 has 16 residues. The V gene lost 5 bases and the J gene lost 1 base, with 15 bases spanning the gap. CDR3 sequence reads: CASSPLQVGAKNIQYF. As DNA, the CDR3 is TGTGCCAGCAGCCCATTACAGGTTGGGGCCAAAAACATTCAGTACTTC.

The chain couples TRBV7-9 to TRBJ1-2; D not certain. The V end was cut by 1 base, the J end by 7 bases, with 19 bases between. Germline values: CDR1 SEHNR, CDR2 FQNEAQ (reference sequence). CDR3 length: 16 amino acids. DNA for the CDR3: TGTGCCAGCAGCTTAGGTGGGGAGTTCGGGCACTCTGGCTACACCTTC. It encodes CASSLGGEFGHSGYTF.

The count of this clone is one. This chain connects TRBV5-1 to TRBJ2-7, with D maybe TRBD1 (5 bases). Germline V CDR1 and CDR2: SGHRS, YFSETQ. The length of the CDR3 is 16 residues. Trimming left V 2 bases short and J 2 bases short, with 17 bases between. CDR3 region: CASSLWQRQPTYEQYF. The CDR3 region has the DNA TGCGCCAGCAGCTTATGGCAAAGACAGCCAACCTACGAGCAGTACTTC.

The chain has TRBV10-3 and TRBJ1-5; the match to TRBD1 covers 7 bases. Losses at the gene ends were 3 bases for V and 8 bases for J; bases not matched to a gene: 7. The CDR3 loop spans 14 amino acids. Looked up from germline, CDR1 is ENHRY and CDR2 is SYGVKD. The CDR3 sequence is CAISDLTGTEPQHF. As DNA, the CDR3 is TGTGCCATCAGTGATCTGACAGGGACGGAGCCCCAGCATTTT.

The chain couples TRBV5-1 to TRBJ2-2; maybe TRBD2 (6 bases). The CDR3 has 16 amino acids. Trimming cost V 0 bases and J 7 bases, with 16 bases left between them. The V gene's germline CDR1 is SGHRS and CDR2 YFSETQ. The CDR3 region has the DNA TGCGCCAGCAGCTTGGCGGTGGGGACTGCTCACGGGGAGCTGTTTTTT. This gives the protein CASSLAVGTAHGELFF.

The rearrangement uses TRBV9 and TRBJ2-6; 10 bases are shared with TRBD1. Germline loops: CDR1 SGDLS, CDR2 YYNGEE. The ends lost 3 bases at V and 4 bases at J; junction bases unmatched: 16. CDR3 length: 20 residues. CDR3 nucleotides: TGTGCCAGCAGCGCGGCGGGGACAGGGGCGCCCTCTCGGGGGGCCAACGTCCTGACTTTC. Translation: CASSAAGTGAPSRGANVLTF.

The chain carries TRBV30 and TRBJ2-3; no clear D gene. This CDR3 has 13 residues. The V end lost 3 bases, the J end lost 0 bases, and 7 bases lay between the germline ends. Germline V gene data show CDR1 as GTSNPN and CDR2 as SVGIG (reference sequence). CDR3 nucleotides: TGTGCCTGGAGGGCACCCAGCACAGATACGCAGTATTTT. The encoded protein is CAWRAPSTDTQYF.

The chain couples TRBV9 to TRBJ1-6, with D maybe TRBD1 (5 bases). The germline V gene has CDR1 SGDLS and CDR2 YYNGEE. V lost 0 bases to trimming and J lost 7 bases, with 11 bases between them. The CDR3 spans 15 residues. The CDR3 region has the DNA TGTGCCAGCAGCGTAGAGCAGGGTTGGAATTCACCCCTCCACTTT. Translation gives CASSVEQGWNSPLHF.

In nucleotides, the CDR3 is TGTGCCGCCAGGGCCGCTAACTATGGCTACACCTTC. Translating gives CAARAANYGYTF. This sequence joins TRBV19 and TRBJ1-2, with D tentatively TRBD1 (5 bases). Germline V CDR1 and CDR2: LNHDA, SQIVND (reference sequence). The length of the CDR3 is 12 residues. With 11 bases removed from V and 0 bases from J, the gap between germline ends came to 10 bases. Full variable domain (outside the CDR3, taken from reference TRBV19 and TRBJ1-2): DGGITQSPKYLFRKEGQNVTLSCEQNLNHDAMYWYRQDPGQGLRLIYYSQIVNDFQKGDIAEGYSVSREKKESFPLTVTSAQKNPTAFYLCAARAANYGYTFGSGTRLTVV.